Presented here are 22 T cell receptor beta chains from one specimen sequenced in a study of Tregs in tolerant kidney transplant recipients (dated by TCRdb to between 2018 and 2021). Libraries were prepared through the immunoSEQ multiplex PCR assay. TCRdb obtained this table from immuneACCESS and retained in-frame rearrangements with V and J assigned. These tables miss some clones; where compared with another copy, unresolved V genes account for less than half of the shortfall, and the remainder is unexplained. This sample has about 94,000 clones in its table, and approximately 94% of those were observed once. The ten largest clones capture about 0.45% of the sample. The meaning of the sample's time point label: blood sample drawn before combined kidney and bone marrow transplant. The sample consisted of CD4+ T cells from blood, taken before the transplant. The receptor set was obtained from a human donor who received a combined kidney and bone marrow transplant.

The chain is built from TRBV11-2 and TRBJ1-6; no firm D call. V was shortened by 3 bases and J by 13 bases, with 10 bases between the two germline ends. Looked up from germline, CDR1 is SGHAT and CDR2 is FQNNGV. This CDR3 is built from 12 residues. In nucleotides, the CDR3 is TGTGCCAGCAGCTTGGTACAGTCCCCCCTCCACTTT. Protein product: CASSLVQSPLHF.

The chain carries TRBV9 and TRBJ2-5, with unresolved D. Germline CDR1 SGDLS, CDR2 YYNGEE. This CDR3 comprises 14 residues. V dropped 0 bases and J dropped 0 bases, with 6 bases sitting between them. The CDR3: CASSVGLHQETQYF. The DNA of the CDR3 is TGTGCCAGCAGCGTAGGACTGCACCAAGAGACCCAGTACTTC.

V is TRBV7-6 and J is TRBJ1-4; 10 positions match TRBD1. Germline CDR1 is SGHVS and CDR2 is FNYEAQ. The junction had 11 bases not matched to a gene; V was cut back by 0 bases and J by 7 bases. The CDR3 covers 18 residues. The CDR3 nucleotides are TGTGCCAGCAGCTTAGCTTTTGGGACAGGGGAGGTTGGTGAAAAACTGTTTTTT. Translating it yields CASSLAFGTGEVGEKLFF.

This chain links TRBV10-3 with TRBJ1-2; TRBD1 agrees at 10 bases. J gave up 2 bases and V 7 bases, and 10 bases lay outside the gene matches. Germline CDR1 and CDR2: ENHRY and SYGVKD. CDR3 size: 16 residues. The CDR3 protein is CAITETGGETNYGYTF. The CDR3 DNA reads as TGTGCCATCACGGAGACAGGGGGCGAAACGAACTATGGCTACACCTTC.

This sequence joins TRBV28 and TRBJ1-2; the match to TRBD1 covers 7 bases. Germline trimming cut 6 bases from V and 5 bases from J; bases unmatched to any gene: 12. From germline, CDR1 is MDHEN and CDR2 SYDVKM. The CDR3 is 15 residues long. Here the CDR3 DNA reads TGTGCCAGCAGGTTGGGGGGACAGCACCTTTATGGCTACACCTTC. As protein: CASRLGGQHLYGYTF.

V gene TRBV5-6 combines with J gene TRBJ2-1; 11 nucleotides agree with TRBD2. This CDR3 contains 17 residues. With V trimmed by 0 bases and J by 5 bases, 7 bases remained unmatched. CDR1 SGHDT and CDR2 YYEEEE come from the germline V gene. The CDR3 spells CASSLEGSGRENNEQFF. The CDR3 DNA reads TGTGCCAGCAGCTTGGAGGGTAGCGGGAGGGAGAACAATGAGCAGTTCTTC.

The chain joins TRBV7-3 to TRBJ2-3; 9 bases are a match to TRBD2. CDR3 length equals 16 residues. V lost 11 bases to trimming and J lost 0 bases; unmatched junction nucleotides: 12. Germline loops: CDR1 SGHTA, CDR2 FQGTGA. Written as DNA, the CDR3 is TGTGCCTCCGCTAGGACTAGCGACTCTAGCACAGATACGCAGTATTTT. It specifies CASARTSDSSTDTQYF.

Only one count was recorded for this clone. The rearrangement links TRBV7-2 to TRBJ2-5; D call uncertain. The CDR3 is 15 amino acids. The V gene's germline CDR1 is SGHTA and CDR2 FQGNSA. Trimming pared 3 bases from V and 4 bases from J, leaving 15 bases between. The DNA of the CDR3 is TGTGCCAGCAGCTTTGAGGCGTTAGTCCTAGAGACCCAGTACTTC. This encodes CASSFEALVLETQYF. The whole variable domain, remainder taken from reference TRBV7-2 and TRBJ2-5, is GAGVSQSPSNKVTEKGKDVELRCDPISGHTALYWYRQSLGQGLEFLIYFQGNSAPDKSGLPSDRFSAERTGGSVSTLTIQRTQQEDSAVYLCASSFEALVLETQYFGPGTRLLVL.

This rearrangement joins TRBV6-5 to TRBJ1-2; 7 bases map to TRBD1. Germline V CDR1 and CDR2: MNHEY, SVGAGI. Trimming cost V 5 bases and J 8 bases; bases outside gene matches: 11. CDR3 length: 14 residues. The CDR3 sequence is CASSRTRGTEGYTF. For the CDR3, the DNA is TGTGCCAGCAGTAGGACCAGGGGGACTGAAGGCTACACCTTC.

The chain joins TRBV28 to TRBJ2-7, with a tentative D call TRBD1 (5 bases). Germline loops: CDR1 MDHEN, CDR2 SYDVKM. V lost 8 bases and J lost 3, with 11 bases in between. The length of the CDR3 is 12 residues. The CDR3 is CASSQTVYEQYF. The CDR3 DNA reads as TGTGCCAGCTCCCAGACAGTCTACGAGCAGTACTTC.

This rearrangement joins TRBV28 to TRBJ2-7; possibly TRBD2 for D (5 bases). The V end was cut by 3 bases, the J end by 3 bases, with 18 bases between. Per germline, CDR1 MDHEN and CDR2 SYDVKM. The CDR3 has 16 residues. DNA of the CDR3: TGTGCCAGCAGTTTCGTGAGGGAACGACCTAACTACGAGCAGTACTTC. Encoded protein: CASSFVRERPNYEQYF. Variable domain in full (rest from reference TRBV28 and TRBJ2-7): DVKVTQSSRYLVKRTGEKVFLECVQDMDHENMFWYRQDPGLGLRLIYFSYDVKMKEKGDIPEGYSVSREKKERFSLILESASTNQTSMYLCASSFVRERPNYEQYFGPGTRLTVT.

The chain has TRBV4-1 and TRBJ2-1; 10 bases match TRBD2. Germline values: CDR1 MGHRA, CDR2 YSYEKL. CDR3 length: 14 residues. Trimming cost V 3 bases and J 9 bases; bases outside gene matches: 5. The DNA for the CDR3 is TGCGCCAGCAGCCAGAGCGGGAGGGCCGCTGAGCAGTTCTTC. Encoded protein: CASSQSGRAAEQFF.

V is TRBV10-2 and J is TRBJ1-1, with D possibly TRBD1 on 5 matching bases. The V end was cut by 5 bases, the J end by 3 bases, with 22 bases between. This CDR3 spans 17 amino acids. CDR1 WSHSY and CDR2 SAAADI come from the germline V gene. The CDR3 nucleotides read TGCGCCAGCAGTAGGTCCAGGGTAGAGGTGTGGGACACTGAAGCTTTCTTT. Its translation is CASSRSRVEVWDTEAFF.

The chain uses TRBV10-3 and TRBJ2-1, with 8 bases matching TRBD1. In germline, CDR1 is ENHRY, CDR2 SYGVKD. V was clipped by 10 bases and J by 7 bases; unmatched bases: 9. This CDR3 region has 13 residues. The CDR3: CATTGGRGNEQFF. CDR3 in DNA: TGTGCCACTACAGGGGGTCGGGGGAATGAGCAGTTCTTC.

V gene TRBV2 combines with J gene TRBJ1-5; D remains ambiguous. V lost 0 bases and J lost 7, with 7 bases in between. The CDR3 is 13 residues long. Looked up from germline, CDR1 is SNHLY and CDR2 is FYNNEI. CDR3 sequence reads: CASSEANSQPQHF. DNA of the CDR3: TGTGCCAGCAGTGAAGCCAACTCCCAGCCCCAGCATTTT.

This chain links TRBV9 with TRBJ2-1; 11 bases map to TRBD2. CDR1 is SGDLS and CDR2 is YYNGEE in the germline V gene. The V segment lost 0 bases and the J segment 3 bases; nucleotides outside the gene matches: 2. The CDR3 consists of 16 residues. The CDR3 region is CASSVVGTSGYNEQFF. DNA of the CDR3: TGTGCCAGCAGCGTAGTGGGGACTAGCGGCTACAATGAGCAGTTCTTC.

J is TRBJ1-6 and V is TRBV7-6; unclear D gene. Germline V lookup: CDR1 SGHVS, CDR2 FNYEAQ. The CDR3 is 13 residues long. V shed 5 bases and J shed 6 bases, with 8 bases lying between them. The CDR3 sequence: CASSDSGNSPLHF. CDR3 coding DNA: TGTGCCAGCAGCGATAGTGGTAATTCACCCCTCCACTTT.

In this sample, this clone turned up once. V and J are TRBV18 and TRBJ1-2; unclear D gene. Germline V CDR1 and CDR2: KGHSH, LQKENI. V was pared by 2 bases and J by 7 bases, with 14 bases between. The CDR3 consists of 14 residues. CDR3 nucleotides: TGTGCCAGCTCACCAGAATTAGGGAGCGGTGGCTACACCTTC. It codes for CASSPELGSGGYTF.

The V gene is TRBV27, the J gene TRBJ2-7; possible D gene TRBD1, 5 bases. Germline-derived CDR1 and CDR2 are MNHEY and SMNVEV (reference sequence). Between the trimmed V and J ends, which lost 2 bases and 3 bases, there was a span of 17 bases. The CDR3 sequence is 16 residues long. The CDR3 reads CASSLGARRLGYEQYF. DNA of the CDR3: TGTGCCAGCAGTTTAGGGGCCCGCCGGCTTGGCTACGAGCAGTACTTC.

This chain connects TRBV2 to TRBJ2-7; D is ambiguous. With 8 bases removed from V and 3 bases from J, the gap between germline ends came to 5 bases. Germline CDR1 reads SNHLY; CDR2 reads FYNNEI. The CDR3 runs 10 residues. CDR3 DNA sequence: TGTGCCAGCGGAGACTACGAGCAGTACTTC. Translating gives CASGDYEQYF.

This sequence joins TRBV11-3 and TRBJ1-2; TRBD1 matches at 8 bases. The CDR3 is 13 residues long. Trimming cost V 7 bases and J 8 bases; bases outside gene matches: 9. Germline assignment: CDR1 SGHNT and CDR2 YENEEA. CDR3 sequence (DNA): TGTGCCAGCAACAAAGCCGCAGGGGGCGGCTACACCTTC. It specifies CASNKAAGGGYTF.

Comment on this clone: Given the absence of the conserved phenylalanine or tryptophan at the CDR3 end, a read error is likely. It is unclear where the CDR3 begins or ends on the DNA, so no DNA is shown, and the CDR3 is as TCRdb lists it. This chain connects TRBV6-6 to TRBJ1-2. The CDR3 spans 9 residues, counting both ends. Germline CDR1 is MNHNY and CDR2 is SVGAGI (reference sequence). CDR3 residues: CARVVPESS.